These 10 T cell receptor beta chains were sequenced from one sample in a study of blood T cell repertoires in COVID-19. This table comes from immunoSEQ multiplex PCR, and its TCRdb copy is limited to in-frame clones, with some not included. This sample yields over 200,000 clones, of which more than 85% are seen a single time; around 10% belongs to the top ten. The sample comprised PBMCs or T cells enriched from blood (not recorded which). Receptors originate from a man aged 35-49 years who had recovered from COVID-19.

Only a few counts were recorded for this clone. The rearrangement uses TRBV27 and TRBJ2-1, with TRBD2 identical over 9 bases. V shed 2 bases, J shed 0 bases, and the junction held 14 bases outside the gene matches. Germline V gives CDR1 MNHEY, CDR2 SMNVEV (reference sequence). The CDR3 spans 20 residues. Here the CDR3 DNA reads TGTGCCAGCAGTTTACTCCCCCCCGGTGATAGCGGGGGCTCCTACAATGAGCAGTTCTTC. As protein: CASSLLPPGDSGGSYNEQFF.

This chain joins TRBV9 and TRBJ2-7, with a weak D call TRBD2 (6 bases). CDR1 and CDR2 from the germline V gene are SGDLS and YYNGEE. The length of the CDR3 is 13 residues. V was clipped by 0 bases and J by 4 bases, with 8 bases between them. CDR3 coding DNA: TGTGCCAGCAGCGTAGAGAGCGGGTACGAGCAGTACTTC. As protein: CASSVESGYEQYF.

The chain recombines TRBV10-3 with TRBJ2-5; TRBD2 aligns across 8 bases. The CDR3 runs 15 residues. The germline V gene encodes CDR1 ENHRY and CDR2 SYGVKD. With 4 bases clipped from V and 2 bases from J, the junction kept 6 bases outside the gene matches. The CDR3 nucleotides read TGTGCCATCAGTGCCGCTAGCGGGTCTCAAGAGACCCAGTACTTC. Translated, it gives CAISAASGSQETQYF.

The chain couples TRBV7-6 to TRBJ2-3; D gene ambiguous. Germline values: CDR1 SGHVS, CDR2 FNYEAQ. Trimming pared 4 bases from V and 0 bases from J, leaving 11 bases between. The CDR3 sequence is 15 residues long. The CDR3: CASSSLTPSTDTQYF. As DNA, the CDR3 is TGTGCCAGCAGCTCCCTGACACCTAGCACAGATACGCAGTATTTT.

The rearrangement uses TRBV2 and TRBJ1-1; D may be TRBD1 (5 bases). V lost 5 bases and J 0 bases, leaving 10 bases between the germline ends. The germline V gene has CDR1 SNHLY and CDR2 FYNNEI. The CDR3 loop spans 14 amino acids. The CDR3 DNA sequence: TGTGCCAGCAGTCCCTCCAGGGTGAACACTGAAGCTTTCTTT. It specifies CASSPSRVNTEAFF.

The genes are TRBV19 and TRBJ2-2; the D gene is possibly TRBD1 (6 bases). The V end was cut by 10 bases, the J end by 2 bases, with 14 bases between. The V gene's germline CDR1 is LNHDA and CDR2 SQIVND (reference sequence). This CDR3 spans 14 amino acids. DNA of the CDR3: TGTGCCATCAGCGGCAGGGGTAACACCGGGGAGCTGTTTTTT. Translated, it gives CAISGRGNTGELFF.

The chain is built from TRBV9 and TRBJ2-1; 10 positions agree with TRBD2. Trimming removed 1 base from V and 7 bases from J; junction bases left unmatched: 14. CDR3 length equals 18 residues. The germline V gene encodes CDR1 SGDLS and CDR2 YYNGEE. CDR3: CASSVSSGRAWVGNEQFF. The CDR3 bases are TGTGCCAGCAGCGTATCGAGCGGGAGGGCCTGGGTCGGGAATGAGCAGTTCTTC. Drawing the rest from reference TRBV9 and TRBJ2-1, the complete variable domain is DSGVTQTPKHLITATGQRVTLRCSPRSGDLSVYWYQQSLDQGLQFLIQYYNGEERAKGNILERFSAQQFPDLHSELNLSSLELGDSALYFCASSVSSGRAWVGNEQFFGPGTRLTVL.

This rearrangement joins TRBV12-5 to TRBJ2-5; D possibly corresponds to TRBD2 (5 bases). CDR3 length: 15 residues. Trimming stripped 5 bases from V and 2 bases from J, with 15 bases between. CDR1 and CDR2 from the germline V gene are LGHNT and FRNRAP. In nucleotides, the CDR3 is TGTGCTAGTGGTCCTGGTAGTCGGGATCAAGAGACCCAGTACTTC. This encodes CASGPGSRDQETQYF. Using reference TRBV12-5 and TRBJ2-5 for the parts outside the CDR3, the full variable domain is DARVTQTPRHKVTEMGQEVTMRCQPILGHNTVFWYRQTMMQGLELLAYFRNRAPLDDSGMPKDRFSAEMPDATLATLKIQPSEPRDSAVYFCASGPGSRDQETQYFGPGTRLLVL.

The chain links TRBV7-9 to TRBJ1-2; possible D gene TRBD1, 5 bases. CDR3 length: 14 amino acids. Germline CDR1 reads SEHNR; CDR2 reads FQNEAQ (reference sequence). V lost 7 bases, J lost 4 bases, and 16 bases lay in between. CDR3 DNA: TGTGCCAGCACCAATGACAGACGTTCCTATGGCTACACCTTC. This codes for CASTNDRRSYGYTF. Looking up the rest from reference TRBV7-9 and TRBJ1-2 gives the full variable domain: DTGVSQNPRHKITKRGQNVTFRCDPISEHNRLYWYRQTLGQGPEFLTYFQNEAQLEKSRLLSDRFSAERPKGSFSTLEIQRTEQGDSAMYLCASTNDRRSYGYTFGSGTRLTVV.

The rearrangement uses TRBV9 and TRBJ2-7; 8 bases map to TRBD2. CDR3 length: 14 amino acids. Germline assignment: CDR1 SGDLS and CDR2 YYNGEE. With V trimmed by 1 base and J by 6 bases, 6 bases remained unmatched. The CDR3 region has the DNA TGTGCCAGCAGCGTACTGGGACGGGGGGGCGAGCAGTACTTC. Translated, it gives CASSVLGRGGEQYF. Full variable domain (remainder filled in from reference TRBV9 and TRBJ2-7): DSGVTQTPKHLITATGQRVTLRCSPRSGDLSVYWYQQSLDQGLQFLIQYYNGEERAKGNILERFSAQQFPDLHSELNLSSLELGDSALYFCASSVLGRGGEQYFGPGTRLTVT.